This T cell receptor beta chain appears in the sequencing data of a study of cytomegalovirus exposure and HLA in healthy donors. Some clones are missing from TCRdb's copy, which holds only in-frame ones; the method was immunoSEQ multiplex PCR. The profile shows 130,000 to 150,000 clones, around nine tenths of them singletons. The CDR3 is 15 residues long. V lost 4 bases and J lost 6; bases outside the gene matches: 9. CDR1 SGHNT and CDR2 YYREEE come from the germline V gene (reference sequence). This receptor was identified in a woman aged 18-30 years in good health and CMV-seropositive. This sequence joins TRBV5-4 and TRBJ1-5; 8 bases map to TRBD1. Sequencing was carried out using PBMCs. The CDR3 region is CASSLQGAKGQPQHF. The CDR3 coding sequence is TGTGCCAGCAGCCTGCAGGGGGCGAAAGGTCAGCCCCAGCATTTT. Based on the CDR3 plus reference TRBV5-4 and TRBJ1-5, the full variable domain is ETGVTQSPTHLIKTRGQQVTLRCSSQSGHNTVSWYQQALGQGPQFIFQYYREEENGRGNFPPRFSGLQFPNYSSELNVNALELDDSALYLCASSLQGAKGQPQHFGDGTRLSIL.